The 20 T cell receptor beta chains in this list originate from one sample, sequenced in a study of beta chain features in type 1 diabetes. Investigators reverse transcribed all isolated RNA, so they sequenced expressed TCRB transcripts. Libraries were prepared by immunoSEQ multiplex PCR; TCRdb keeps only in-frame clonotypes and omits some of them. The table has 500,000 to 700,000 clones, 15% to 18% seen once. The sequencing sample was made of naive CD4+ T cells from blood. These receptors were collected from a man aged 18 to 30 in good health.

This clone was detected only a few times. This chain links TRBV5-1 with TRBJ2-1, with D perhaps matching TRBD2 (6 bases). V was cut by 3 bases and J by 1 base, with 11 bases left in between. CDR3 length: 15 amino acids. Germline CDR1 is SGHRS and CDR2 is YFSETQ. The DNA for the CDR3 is TGCGCCAGCAGCTCGGGAGTGGTATCCTACAATGAGCAGTTCTTC. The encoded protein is CASSSGVVSYNEQFF.

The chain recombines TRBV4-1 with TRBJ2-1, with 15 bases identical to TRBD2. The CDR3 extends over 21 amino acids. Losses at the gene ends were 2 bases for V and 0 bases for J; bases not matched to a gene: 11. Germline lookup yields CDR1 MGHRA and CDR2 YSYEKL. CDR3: CASSQPRNGTSGRSSYNEQFF. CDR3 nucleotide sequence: TGCGCCAGCAGCCAACCTCGTAACGGGACTAGCGGGAGGAGCTCCTACAATGAGCAGTTCTTC.

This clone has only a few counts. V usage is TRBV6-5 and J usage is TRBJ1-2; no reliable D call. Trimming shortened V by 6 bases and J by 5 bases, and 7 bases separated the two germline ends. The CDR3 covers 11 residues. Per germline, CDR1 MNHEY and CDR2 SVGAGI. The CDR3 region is CASRRLYGYTF. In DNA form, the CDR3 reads TGTGCCAGCAGACGGCTGTATGGCTACACCTTC.

The CDR3 spells CASSRIMNTEAFF. As DNA, the CDR3 is TGTGCCAGCAGTAGGATAATGAACACTGAAGCTTTCTTT. The rearrangement links TRBV9 to TRBJ1-1; D gene ambiguous. The germline V gene encodes CDR1 SGDLS and CDR2 YYNGEE. Trimming removed 5 bases from V and 0 bases from J, with 8 bases in between. The length of the CDR3 is 13 residues.

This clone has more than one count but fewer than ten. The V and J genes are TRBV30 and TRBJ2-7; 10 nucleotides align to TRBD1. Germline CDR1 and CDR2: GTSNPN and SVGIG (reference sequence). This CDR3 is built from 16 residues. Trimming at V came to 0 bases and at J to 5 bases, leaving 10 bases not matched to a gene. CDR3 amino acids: CAWSVSRTGGWNEQYF. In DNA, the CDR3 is TGTGCCTGGAGTGTATCCCGGACAGGGGGTTGGAACGAGCAGTACTTC. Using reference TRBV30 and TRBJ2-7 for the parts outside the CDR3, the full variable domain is SQTIHQWPATLVQPVGSPLSLECTVEGTSNPNLYWYRQAAGRGLQLLFYSVGIGQISSEVPQNLSASRPQDRQFILSSKKLLLSDSGFYLCAWSVSRTGGWNEQYFGPGTRLTVT.

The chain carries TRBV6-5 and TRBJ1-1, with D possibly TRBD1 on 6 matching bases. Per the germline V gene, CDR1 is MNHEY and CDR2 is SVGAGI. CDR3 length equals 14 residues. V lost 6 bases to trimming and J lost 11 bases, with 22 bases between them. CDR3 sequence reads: CASRTPATGAAAFF. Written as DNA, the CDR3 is TGTGCCAGCAGAACCCCCGCCACGGGGGCCGCGGCTTTCTTT.

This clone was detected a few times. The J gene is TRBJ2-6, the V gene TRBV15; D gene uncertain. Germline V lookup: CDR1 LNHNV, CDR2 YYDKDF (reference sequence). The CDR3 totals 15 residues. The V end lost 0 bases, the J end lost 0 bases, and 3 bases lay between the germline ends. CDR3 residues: CATSRDPSGANVLTF. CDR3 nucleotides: TGTGCCACCAGCAGAGACCCCTCTGGGGCCAACGTCCTGACTTTC.

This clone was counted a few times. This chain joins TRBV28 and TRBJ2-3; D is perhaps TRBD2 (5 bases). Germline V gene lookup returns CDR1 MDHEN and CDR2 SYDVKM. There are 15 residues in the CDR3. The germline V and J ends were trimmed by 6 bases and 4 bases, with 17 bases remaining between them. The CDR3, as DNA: TGTGCCAGCAGCTCCGGGGTAGCCGGCCCAGATACGCAGTATTTT. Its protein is CASSSGVAGPDTQYF.

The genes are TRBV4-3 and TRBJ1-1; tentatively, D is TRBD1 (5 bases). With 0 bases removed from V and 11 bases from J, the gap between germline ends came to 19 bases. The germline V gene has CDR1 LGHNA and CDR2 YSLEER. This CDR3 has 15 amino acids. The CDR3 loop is CASSQDRRGGRAAFF. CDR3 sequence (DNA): TGCGCCAGCAGCCAAGATCGAAGGGGAGGCAGGGCTGCTTTCTTT.

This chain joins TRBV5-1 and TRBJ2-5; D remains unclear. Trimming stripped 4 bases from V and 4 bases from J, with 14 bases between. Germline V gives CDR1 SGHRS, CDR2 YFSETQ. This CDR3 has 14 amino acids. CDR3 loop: CASSPKEQRETQYF. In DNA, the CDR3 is TGCGCCAGCAGCCCGAAGGAACAGCGAGAGACCCAGTACTTC.

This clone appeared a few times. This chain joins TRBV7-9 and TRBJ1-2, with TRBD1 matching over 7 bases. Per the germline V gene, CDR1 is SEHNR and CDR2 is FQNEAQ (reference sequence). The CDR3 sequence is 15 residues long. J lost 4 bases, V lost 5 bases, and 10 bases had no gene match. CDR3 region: CASSPYTGVAYGYTF. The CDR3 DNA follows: TGTGCCAGCAGCCCCTACACAGGGGTGGCCTATGGCTACACCTTC.

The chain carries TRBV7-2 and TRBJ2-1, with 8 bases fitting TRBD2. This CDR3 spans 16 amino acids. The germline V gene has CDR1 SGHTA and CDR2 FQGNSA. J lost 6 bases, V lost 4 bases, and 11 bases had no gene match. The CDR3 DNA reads TGTGCCAGCAGCTACTCCAGCGGGAGAATAAGCAATGAGCAGTTCTTC. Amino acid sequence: CASSYSSGRISNEQFF.

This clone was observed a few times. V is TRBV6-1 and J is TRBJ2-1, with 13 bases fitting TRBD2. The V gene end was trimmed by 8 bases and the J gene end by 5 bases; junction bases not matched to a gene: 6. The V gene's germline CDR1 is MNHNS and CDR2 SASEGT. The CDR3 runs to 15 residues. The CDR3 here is CASGQLAGGNNEQFF. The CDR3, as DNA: TGTGCCAGCGGACAACTAGCGGGAGGGAACAATGAGCAGTTCTTC.

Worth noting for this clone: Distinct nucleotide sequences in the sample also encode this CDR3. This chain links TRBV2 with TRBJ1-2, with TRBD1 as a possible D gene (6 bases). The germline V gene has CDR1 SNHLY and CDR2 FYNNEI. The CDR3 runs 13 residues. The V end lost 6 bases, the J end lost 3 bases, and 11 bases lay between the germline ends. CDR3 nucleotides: TGTGCCAGCAGCGGTCAGGGGTACTATGGCTACACCTTC. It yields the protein CASSGQGYYGYTF.

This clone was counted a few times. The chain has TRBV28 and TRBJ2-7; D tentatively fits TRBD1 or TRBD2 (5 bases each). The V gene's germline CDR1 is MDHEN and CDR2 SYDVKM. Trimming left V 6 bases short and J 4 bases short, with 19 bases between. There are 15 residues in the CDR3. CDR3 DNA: TGTGCCAGCAGGCCCGGGGCAGGATCCCCTTACGAGCAGTACTTC. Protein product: CASRPGAGSPYEQYF.

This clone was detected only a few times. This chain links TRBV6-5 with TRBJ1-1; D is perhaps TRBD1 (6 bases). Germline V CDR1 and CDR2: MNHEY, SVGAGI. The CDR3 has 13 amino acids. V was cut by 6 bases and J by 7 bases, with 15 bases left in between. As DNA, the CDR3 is TGTGCCAGCAGCTCCGCGGACAGAGATGAAGCTTTCTTT. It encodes CASSSADRDEAFF.

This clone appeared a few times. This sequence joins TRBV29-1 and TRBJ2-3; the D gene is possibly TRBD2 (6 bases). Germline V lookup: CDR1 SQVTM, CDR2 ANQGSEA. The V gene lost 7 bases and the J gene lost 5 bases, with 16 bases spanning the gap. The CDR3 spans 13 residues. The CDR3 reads CSAARGRGDTQYF. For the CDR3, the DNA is TGCAGCGCAGCAAGAGGGCGGGGAGATACGCAGTATTTT.

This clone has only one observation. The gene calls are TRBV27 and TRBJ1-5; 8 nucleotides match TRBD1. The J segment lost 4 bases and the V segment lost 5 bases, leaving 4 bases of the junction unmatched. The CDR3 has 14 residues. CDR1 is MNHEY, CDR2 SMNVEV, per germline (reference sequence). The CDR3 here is CASSRQGLNQPQHF. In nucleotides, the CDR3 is TGTGCCAGCAGTCGACAGGGGTTAAATCAGCCCCAGCATTTT.

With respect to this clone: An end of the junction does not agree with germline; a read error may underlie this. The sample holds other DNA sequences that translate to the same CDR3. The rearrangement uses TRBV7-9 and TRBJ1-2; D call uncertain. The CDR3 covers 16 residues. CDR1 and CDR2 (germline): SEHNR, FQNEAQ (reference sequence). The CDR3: CASSPTAGQTRYGYTF. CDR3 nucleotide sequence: TGCGCCAGCAGCCCCACGGCCGGGCAGACGCGATATGGCTACACCTTC.

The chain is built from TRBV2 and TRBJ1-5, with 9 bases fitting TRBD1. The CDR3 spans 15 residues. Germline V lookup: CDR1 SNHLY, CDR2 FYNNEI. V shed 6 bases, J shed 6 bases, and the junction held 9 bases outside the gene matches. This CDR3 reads CASSKDRGGAQPQHF. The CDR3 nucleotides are TGTGCCAGCAGCAAAGACAGGGGGGGGGCTCAGCCCCAGCATTTT.